The 14 T cell receptor beta chains reported below all come from one sample, sequenced in a study of chemoradiotherapy in HPV16-positive cancers. Using immunoSEQ multiplex PCR, the repertoire was profiled, and TCRdb retains in-frame clones only, with some absent. Found here are fewer than 30,000 clones, about 91% of them singletons; the top ten hold roughly a fifth. Specimen: blood, collected from a patient who underwent chemoradiotherapy. The receptors shown here come from a human donor with HPV-associated anogenital cancer.

This chain joins TRBV28 and TRBJ1-1, with 9 bases fitting TRBD1. The CDR3 is 14 amino acids. V was clipped by 6 bases and J by 1 base; unmatched bases: 3. CDR1 is MDHEN and CDR2 is SYDVKM in the germline V gene. The DNA of the CDR3 is TGTGCCAGCAGGTCGGGACAGGGGAACACTGAAGCTTTCTTT. Amino acid sequence: CASRSGQGNTEAFF.

This chain uses TRBV19 with TRBJ2-3; perhaps D is TRBD1 or TRBD2 (6 bases each). Germline V lookup: CDR1 LNHDA, CDR2 SQIVND (reference sequence). The CDR3 sequence is 16 residues long. The germline V and J ends were trimmed by 10 bases and 0 bases, with 20 bases remaining between them. The DNA for the CDR3 is TGTGCCACAGCAGAGGGGGGCGGCTTTAGCACAGATACGCAGTATTTT. This gives the protein CATAEGGGFSTDTQYF.

CDR3 DNA: TGTGCCAGCAGTTTAAGGCAGGGGCAAAGTAAGCAGTACTTC. It translates to CASSLRQGQSKQYF. The rearrangement joins TRBV28 to TRBJ2-7; D perhaps matches TRBD1 (6 bases). Looked up from germline, CDR1 is MDHEN and CDR2 is SYDVKM. The CDR3 consists of 14 residues. Trimming stripped 2 bases from V and 8 bases from J, with 16 bases between.

V is TRBV11-1 and J is TRBJ1-1; possibly TRBD1 for D (5 bases). The germline V gene encodes CDR1 SGHAT and CDR2 FQDESV (reference sequence). This CDR3 is built from 14 residues. V lost 5 bases and J lost 1, with 11 bases in between. The DNA of the CDR3 is TGTGCCAGCAGCCAAAGAGGGGAGAACACTGAAGCTTTCTTT. Residues: CASSQRGENTEAFF.

CDR3 in amino acids: CASSGRNTGEVRTEAFF. The CDR3 nucleotides read TGTGCCAGCAGCGGACGGAACACAGGGGAGGTTAGGACTGAAGCTTTCTTT. The chain has TRBV9 and TRBJ1-1; TRBD1 aligns across 7 bases. Germline V gene data show CDR1 as SGDLS and CDR2 as YYNGEE. The trim removed 3 bases at V and 5 bases at J, leaving 16 bases unmatched. The CDR3 is 17 residues long.

The chain uses TRBV27 and TRBJ1-1; D remains unclear. The CDR3 length is 12 residues. Germline V gene lookup returns CDR1 MNHEY and CDR2 SMNVEV (reference sequence). The ends were cut back, 8 bases at V and 0 bases at J, with 7 bases in the middle. The CDR3 spells CASGRVNTEAFF. The DNA for the CDR3 is TGTGCCAGCGGCAGAGTGAACACTGAAGCTTTCTTT.

The V and J genes are TRBV29-1 and TRBJ2-7; D might be TRBD2 (7 bases). Germline values: CDR1 SQVTM, CDR2 ANQGSEA. Deletions cut 0 bases from V and 4 bases from J, with 16 bases between. CDR3 size: 15 residues. The CDR3 DNA sequence: TGCAGCGTTGAAGAGTCGAGGGGGGGCGTTTACGAGCAGTACTTC. It translates to CSVEESRGGVYEQYF.

This clone was found once. The chain recombines TRBV6-1 with TRBJ2-5; possibly TRBD1 for D (5 bases). CDR1 and CDR2 (germline): MNHNS, SASEGT. This CDR3 region has 15 residues. Deletions cut 6 bases from V and 3 bases from J, with 17 bases between. The DNA of the CDR3 is TGTGCCAGCAGCGCCAGGGTAGTAGGAAAAGAGACCCAGTACTTC. This sequence encodes CASSARVVGKETQYF.

This sequence joins TRBV27 and TRBJ1-5; TRBD1 agrees at 8 bases. In germline, CDR1 is MNHEY, CDR2 SMNVEV (reference sequence). CDR3 length equals 14 residues. V was clipped by 7 bases and J by 9 bases; unmatched bases: 11. The CDR3 reads CASKGRGHLGPQHF. DNA of the CDR3: TGTGCCAGCAAAGGCAGGGGGCATCTGGGGCCCCAGCATTTT.

The rearrangement uses TRBV6-5 and TRBJ1-2; D uncertain. The CDR3 covers 12 residues. Between the trimmed V and J ends, which lost 8 bases and 4 bases, there was a span of 11 bases. CDR1 is MNHEY and CDR2 is SVGAGI in the germline V gene. The CDR3 DNA sequence: TGTGCCAGCTCGGCCACCTCCTATGGCTACACCTTC. Protein: CASSATSYGYTF.

J is TRBJ2-7 and V is TRBV7-8; D is uncertain. This CDR3 contains 15 residues. The ends were cut back, 2 bases at V and 2 bases at J, with 13 bases in the middle. Germline V lookup: CDR1 SGHVS, CDR2 FQNEAQ. The CDR3 DNA reads as TGTGCCAGCAGCTTAAGTCGGACCGTCACCTACGAGCAGTACTTC. Its translation is CASSLSRTVTYEQYF.

V is TRBV13 and J is TRBJ2-1, with TRBD2 matching 7 bases. V dropped 8 bases and J dropped 7; count of bases not matched to a gene: 8. CDR1 is PRHDT and CDR2 is FYEKMQ in the germline V gene (reference sequence). The CDR3 totals 13 residues. The CDR3 sequence is CASRLAEANEQFF. The CDR3 nucleotides are TGTGCCAGCCGCCTAGCGGAAGCGAATGAGCAGTTCTTC. The whole variable domain, filled in from reference TRBV13 and TRBJ2-1, reads AAGVIQSPRHLIKEKRETATLKCYPIPRHDTVYWYQQGPGQDPQFLISFYEKMQSDKGSIPDRFSAQQFSDYHSELNMSSLELGDSALYFCASRLAEANEQFFGPGTRLTVL.

The J gene is TRBJ2-5, the V gene TRBV7-9; 9 bases match TRBD2. This CDR3 contains 17 residues. CDR1 is SEHNR and CDR2 is FQNEAQ in the germline V gene (reference sequence). The J segment lost 2 bases and the V segment lost 5 bases, leaving 12 bases of the junction unmatched. Here the CDR3 DNA reads TGTGCCAGCAGCCCCCGGGGGATGGCGGGGGGGCAAGAGACCCAGTACTTC. Protein: CASSPRGMAGGQETQYF.

This rearrangement joins TRBV19 to TRBJ1-6; TRBD1 is a possible D gene (5 bases). V lost 3 bases, J lost 6 bases, and 9 bases lay in between. This CDR3 spans 14 amino acids. The V gene's germline CDR1 is LNHDA and CDR2 SQIVND (reference sequence). CDR3 region: CASSMRQINSPLHF. CDR3 DNA: TGTGCCAGTAGTATGAGACAGATTAATTCACCCCTCCACTTT.